This T cell receptor (beta chain) was captured in a study of blood T cell repertoires in COVID-19. Study-wide context: Samples of COVID-19 (acute and convalescent) were obtained from the United States, Italy and Spain.

Here immunoSEQ multiplex PCR was the method, and the copy in TCRdb shows in-frame clones only, minus some. The sample consists of about 140,000 clones, 86% of them appearing once. The length of the CDR3 is 15 residues. Germline V gives CDR1 SGHNT, CDR2 YENEEA. Trimming shortened V by 2 bases and J by 4 bases, and 11 bases separated the two germline ends. This sequence originates from a woman aged 55-70 years with acute or convalescent COVID-19. The chain joins TRBV11-3 to TRBJ2-2; D unresolved. Sequencing was carried out using peripheral blood. For the CDR3, the DNA is TGTGCCAGCAGCTTAATGGTCGGCGGCACCGGGGAGCTGTTTTTT. Residues: CASSLMVGGTGELFF.